The 14 T cell receptor beta chains below were found in one sample sequenced in a study of metastatic and nonmetastatic thyroid tumors. Not a single patient had been given any form of treatment at any point before undergoing thyroid surgery. TCRdb re-called clones from the PCR reads using MiXCR. Of about 25,000 clones detected, 15% to 20% appear once; the ten largest clones hold about 4.6%. Sequencing was done on a sample of blood. Receptors were obtained from a male donor with papillary thyroid cancer or a benign thyroid nodule (not recorded which). Some clones in this sample may be carry-over from other donors' samples.

This clone has ten or more counts. This chain uses TRBV7-3 with TRBJ2-3; 10 nucleotides line up with TRBD2. From germline, CDR1 is SGHTA and CDR2 FQGTGA. The CDR3 is 15 amino acids. With V trimmed by 5 bases and J by 4 bases, 6 bases remained unmatched. CDR3 nucleotides: TGTGCCAGCAGCACCCTAGCGGGAGCGGCAGATACGCAGTATTTT. Translation gives CASSTLAGAADTQYF.

This clone was detected ten times or more. The J gene is TRBJ2-2, the V gene TRBV29-1; 7 nucleotides agree with TRBD1. Germline V gene sequence: CDR1 SQVTM, CDR2 ANQGSEA. V was pared by 5 bases and J by 4 bases, with 1 base of the junction left unmatched. CDR3 length equals 12 residues. This chain's CDR3 is CSVYRGTGELFF. For the CDR3, the DNA is TGCAGCGTTTACAGGGGCACCGGGGAGCTGTTTTTT.

This clone occurred a few times. V gene TRBV3-1 combines with J gene TRBJ1-4; 9 bases are a match to TRBD1. This CDR3 is 14 amino acids long. Germline CDR1 is LGHDT and CDR2 is YNNKEL (reference sequence). J gave up 7 bases and V 6 bases, and 6 bases lay outside the gene matches. CDR3 protein: CASSPTGGPEKLFF. CDR3 bases: TGTGCCAGCAGTCCCACAGGGGGCCCTGAAAAACTGTTTTTT.

In this sample, this clone is medium-sized. The rearrangement joins TRBV19 to TRBJ1-2; D remains ambiguous. In germline, CDR1 is LNHDA, CDR2 SQIVND (reference sequence). The CDR3 contains 13 residues. Trimming pared 9 bases from V and 0 bases from J, leaving 11 bases between. The CDR3, as DNA: TGTGCCAGCTGGGGAGTCGCTAACTATGGCTACACCTTC. This encodes CASWGVANYGYTF.

This clone was counted at least ten times. The rearrangement uses TRBV20-1 and TRBJ2-3, with 7 bases fitting TRBD2. V gave up 3 bases and J gave up 4 bases; unmatched junction bases: 10. CDR1 DFQATT and CDR2 SNEGSKA come from the germline V gene (reference sequence). This CDR3 is 15 amino acids long. CDR3 residues: CSASSLSGRADTQYF. The CDR3 bases are TGCAGTGCTAGTAGTCTTAGCGGGCGGGCAGATACGCAGTATTTT.

Ten or more counts support this clone. The chain links TRBV7-2 to TRBJ1-5; D ambiguous. The germline V gene encodes CDR1 SGHTA and CDR2 FQGNSA. The V gene lost 3 bases and the J gene lost 0 bases, with 9 bases spanning the gap. CDR3 length: 15 amino acids. In DNA form, the CDR3 reads TGTGCCAGCAGCTTTTCGGGCACTAGCAATCAGCCCCAGCATTTT. This codes for CASSFSGTSNQPQHF. Based on the CDR3 plus reference TRBV7-2 and TRBJ1-5, the full variable domain is GAGVSQSPSNKVTEKGKDVELRCDPISGHTALYWYRQSLGQGLEFLIYFQGNSAPDKSGLPSDRFSAERTGGSVSTLTIQRTQQEDSAVYLCASSFSGTSNQPQHFGDGTRLSIL.

Remarks on this clone: This likely comes from a read error, as the CDR3 has no conserved phenylalanine or tryptophan at its end. The chain couples TRBV12-3 or TRBV12-4 to TRBJ1-2; D unresolved. This CDR3 contains 13 residues. Deletions cut 6 bases from V and 4 bases from J, with 12 bases between. This CDR3 reads CASRGLGFYGYTY. CDR3 nucleotide sequence: TGTGCCAGCAGGGGGTTAGGATTCTATGGCTACACCTAC.

The CDR3 nucleotides read TGTGCCACCAGCGACCCTGTCTTTATTTACAATGAGCAGTTCTTC. Its protein is CATSDPVFIYNEQFF. This chain joins TRBV24-1 and TRBJ2-1, with D hard to call. Trimming shortened V by 7 bases and J by 4 bases, and 16 bases separated the two germline ends. In germline, CDR1 is KGHDR, CDR2 SFDVKD. The CDR3 is 15 residues long.

The table lists this clone with a few counts. This chain links TRBV28 with TRBJ2-1, with TRBD2 matching over 8 bases. Germline CDR1 MDHEN, CDR2 SYDVKM. The length of the CDR3 is 14 residues. With V trimmed by 7 bases and J by 3 bases, 5 bases remained unmatched. This CDR3 is CASKVAGFYNEQFF. CDR3 coding DNA: TGTGCCAGCAAGGTAGCGGGGTTCTACAATGAGCAGTTCTTC.

This clone has at least ten counts. The chain joins TRBV10-3 to TRBJ2-2; 13 nucleotides line up with TRBD2. Germline CDR1 ENHRY, CDR2 SYGVKD. This CDR3 has 19 amino acids. J was trimmed by 5 bases and V by 3 bases; bases with no gene match: 12. CDR3 DNA sequence: TGTGCCATCAGTGATCGAATCGGACTAGCGGGAGAAAGAACCGGGGAGCTGTTTTTT. It encodes CAISDRIGLAGERTGELFF.

This clone was picked up many times. The chain is built from TRBV25-1 and TRBJ2-5; no reliable D call. This CDR3 is 13 amino acids long. Germline V gives CDR1 MGHDK, CDR2 SYGVNS. Trimming took off 3 bases at V and 1 base at J, with 6 bases between the two ends. The CDR3 nucleotides are TGTGCCAGCAGTGATCCCGTCCAAGAGACCCAGTACTTC. Residues: CASSDPVQETQYF.

The chain is built from TRBV5-1 and TRBJ2-5, with D possibly being TRBD1 (6 bases). The CDR3 consists of 14 residues. Trimming removed 6 bases from V and 11 bases from J, with 23 bases in between. The germline gives CDR1 SGHRS, CDR2 YFSETQ. The CDR3 DNA follows: TGCGCCAGCACTGGACAAAATGGCCAAGGGACACAGTACTTC. Translation: CASTGQNGQGTQYF. Full variable domain (rest looked up from reference TRBV5-1 and TRBJ2-5): KAGVTQTPRYLIKTRGQQVTLSCSPISGHRSVSWYQQTPGQGLQFLFEYFSETQRNKGNFPGRFSGRQFSNSRSEMNVSTLELGDSALYLCASTGQNGQGTQYFGPGTRLLVL.

V and J are TRBV20-1 and TRBJ1-1; 10 bases are shared with TRBD1. The CDR3 has 14 residues. CDR1 is DFQATT and CDR2 is SNEGSKA in the germline V gene (reference sequence). The J segment lost 4 bases and the V segment lost 4 bases, leaving 6 bases of the junction unmatched. The CDR3 DNA follows: TGCAGTGCTATCCCGGGACAGGGGTTCACTGAAGCTTTCTTT. Amino acids: CSAIPGQGFTEAFF.

A few counts support this clone. The V call is TRBV4-2, the J call TRBJ2-7, with TRBD2 identical over 9 bases. CDR3 length: 19 amino acids. V gave up 1 base and J gave up 5 bases; unmatched junction bases: 18. Germline V gene sequence: CDR1 LGHNA, CDR2 YNFKEQ. The CDR3 region is CASSQGFVGVGGGDDEQYF. The CDR3 bases are TGTGCCAGCAGCCAAGGGTTTGTTGGCGTTGGCGGGGGGGACGACGAGCAGTACTTC.